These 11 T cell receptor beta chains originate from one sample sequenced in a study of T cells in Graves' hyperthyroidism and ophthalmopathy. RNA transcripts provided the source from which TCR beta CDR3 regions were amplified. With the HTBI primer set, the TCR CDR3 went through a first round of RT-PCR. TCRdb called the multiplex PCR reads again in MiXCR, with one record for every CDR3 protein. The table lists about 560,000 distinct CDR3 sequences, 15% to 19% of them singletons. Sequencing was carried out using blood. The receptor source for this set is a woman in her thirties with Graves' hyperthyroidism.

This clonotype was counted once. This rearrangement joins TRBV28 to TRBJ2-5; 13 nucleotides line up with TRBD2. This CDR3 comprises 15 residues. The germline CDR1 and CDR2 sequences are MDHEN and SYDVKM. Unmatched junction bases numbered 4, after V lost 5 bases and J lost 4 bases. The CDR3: CASSRLAGGTETQYF. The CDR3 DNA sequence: TGTGCCAGCAGTAGACTAGCGGGAGGAACAGAGACCCAGTACTTC.

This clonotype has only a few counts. As DNA, the CDR3 is TGCGCCAGCAGCTTCTCTGGCAGGGACCAGCCCCAGCATTTT. Amino acids: CASSFSGRDQPQHF. This sequence joins TRBV5-1 and TRBJ1-5; weak D call: TRBD1 (5 bases). The ends were cut back, 2 bases at V and 7 bases at J, with 13 bases in the middle. Germline V CDR1 and CDR2: SGHRS, YFSETQ. CDR3 size: 14 residues. Full variable domain (rest looked up from reference TRBV5-1 and TRBJ1-5): KAGVTQTPRYLIKTRGQQVTLSCSPISGHRSVSWYQQTPGQGLQFLFEYFSETQRNKGNFPGRFSGRQFSNSRSEMNVSTLELGDSALYLCASSFSGRDQPQHFGDGTRLSIL.

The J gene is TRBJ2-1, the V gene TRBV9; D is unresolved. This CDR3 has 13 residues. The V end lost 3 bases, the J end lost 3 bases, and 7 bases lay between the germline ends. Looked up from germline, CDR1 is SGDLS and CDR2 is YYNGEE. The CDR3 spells CASSGADYNEQFF. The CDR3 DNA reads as TGTGCCAGCAGCGGAGCAGACTACAATGAGCAGTTCTTC.

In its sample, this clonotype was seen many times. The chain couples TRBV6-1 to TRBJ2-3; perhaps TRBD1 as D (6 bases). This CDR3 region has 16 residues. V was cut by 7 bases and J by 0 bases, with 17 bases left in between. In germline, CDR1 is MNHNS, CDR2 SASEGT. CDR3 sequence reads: CASTRSGTTSTDTQYF. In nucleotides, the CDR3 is TGTGCCAGCACTCGGTCCGGGACAACTAGCACAGATACGCAGTATTTT.

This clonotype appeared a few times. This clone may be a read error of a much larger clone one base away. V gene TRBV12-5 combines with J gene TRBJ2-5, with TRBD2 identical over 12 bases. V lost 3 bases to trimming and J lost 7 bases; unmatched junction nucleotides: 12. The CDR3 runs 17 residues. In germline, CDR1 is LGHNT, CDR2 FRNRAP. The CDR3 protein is CASGFASTSGSRGTQYF. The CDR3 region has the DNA TGTGCTAGTGGTTTCGCCTCGACTAGCGGGAGTAGGGGGACCCAGTACTTC.

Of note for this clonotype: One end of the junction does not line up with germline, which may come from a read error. The CDR3 bases are TGTGCCGGCAGTCCGGGACTAGCGGGAGGGGTTTCCTACGAGCAGTACTTC. It is translated as CAGSPGLAGGVSYEQYF. V usage is TRBV6-1 and J usage is TRBJ2-7, with 16 nucleotides matching TRBD2. The CDR3 extends over 17 amino acids. CDR1 MNHNS and CDR2 SASEGT come from the germline V gene.

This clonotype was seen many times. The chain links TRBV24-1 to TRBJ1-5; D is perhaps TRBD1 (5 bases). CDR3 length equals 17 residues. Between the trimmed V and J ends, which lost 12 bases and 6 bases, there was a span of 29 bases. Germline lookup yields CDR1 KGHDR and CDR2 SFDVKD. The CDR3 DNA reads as TGTGCCGTCCCCGGGCAGGGTGGATTGCGGTCTTGTCAGCCCCAGCATTTT. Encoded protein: CAVPGQGGLRSCQPQHF.

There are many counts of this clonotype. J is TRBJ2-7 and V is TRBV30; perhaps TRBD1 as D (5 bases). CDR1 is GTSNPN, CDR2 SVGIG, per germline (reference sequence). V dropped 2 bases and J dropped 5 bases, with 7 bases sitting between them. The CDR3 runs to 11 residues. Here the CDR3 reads CAWSPDNEQYF. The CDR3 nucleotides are TGTGCCTGGAGTCCGGACAACGAGCAGTACTTC.

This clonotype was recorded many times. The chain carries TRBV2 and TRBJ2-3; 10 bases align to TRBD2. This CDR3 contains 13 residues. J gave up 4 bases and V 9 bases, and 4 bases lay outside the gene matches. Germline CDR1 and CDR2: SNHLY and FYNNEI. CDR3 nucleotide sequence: TGTGCCAGAACCGGGACTAGCGCAGATACGCAGTATTTT. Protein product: CARTGTSADTQYF.

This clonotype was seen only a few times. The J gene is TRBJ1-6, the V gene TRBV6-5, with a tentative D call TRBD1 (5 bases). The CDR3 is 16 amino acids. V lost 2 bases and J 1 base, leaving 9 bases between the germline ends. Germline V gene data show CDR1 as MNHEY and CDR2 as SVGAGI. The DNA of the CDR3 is TGTGCCAGCAGTTACGACGGGGCTTCCTATAATTCACCCCTCCACTTT. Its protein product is CASSYDGASYNSPLHF.

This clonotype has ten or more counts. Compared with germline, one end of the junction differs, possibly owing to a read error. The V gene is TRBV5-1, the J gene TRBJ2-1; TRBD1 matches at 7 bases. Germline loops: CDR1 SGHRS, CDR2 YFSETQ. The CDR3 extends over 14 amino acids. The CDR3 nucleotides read TGTGCCAGCAGCGTAGGGACAGCCTACAATGAGCAGTTCTTC. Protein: CASSVGTAYNEQFF. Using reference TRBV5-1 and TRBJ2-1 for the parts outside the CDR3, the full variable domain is KAGVTQTPRYLIKTRGQQVTLSCSPISGHRSVSWYQQTPGQGLQFLFEYFSETQRNKGNFPGRFSGRQFSNSRSEMNVSTLELGDSALYLCASSVGTAYNEQFFGPGTRLTVL.